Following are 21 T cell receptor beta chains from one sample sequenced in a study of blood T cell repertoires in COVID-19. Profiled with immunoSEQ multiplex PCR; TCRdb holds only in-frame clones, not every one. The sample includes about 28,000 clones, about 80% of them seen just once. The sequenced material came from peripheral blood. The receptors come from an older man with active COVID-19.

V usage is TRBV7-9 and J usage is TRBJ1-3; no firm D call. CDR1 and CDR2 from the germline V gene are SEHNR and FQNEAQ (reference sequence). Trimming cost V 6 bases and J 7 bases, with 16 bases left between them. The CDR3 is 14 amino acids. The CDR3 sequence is CASSFQSSGNTIYF. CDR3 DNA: TGTGCCAGCAGTTTTCAGTCATCCGGGAACACCATATATTTT.

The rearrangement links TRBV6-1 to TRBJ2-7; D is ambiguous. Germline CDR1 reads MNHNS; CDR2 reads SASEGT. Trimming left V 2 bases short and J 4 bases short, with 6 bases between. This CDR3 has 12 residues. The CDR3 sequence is CASSELEYEQYF. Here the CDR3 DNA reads TGTGCCAGCAGTGAATTGGAGTACGAGCAGTACTTC.

The DNA of the CDR3 is TGTGCCAGCTCACCCGGGACAGGGGGATTTCGGAACATTCAGTACTTC. Translated, it gives CASSPGTGGFRNIQYF. The rearrangement joins TRBV18 to TRBJ2-4; TRBD1 matches at 11 bases. The CDR3 totals 16 residues. Germline assignment: CDR1 KGHSH and CDR2 LQKENI. Trimming cost V 3 bases and J 7 bases; bases outside gene matches: 8. Combining the CDR3 with reference TRBV18 and TRBJ2-4 gives the whole variable domain NAGVMQNPRHLVRRRGQEARLRCSPMKGHSHVYWYRQLPEEGLKFMVYLQKENIIDESGMPKERFSAEFPKEGPSILRIQQVVRGDSAAYFCASSPGTGGFRNIQYFGAGTRLSVL.

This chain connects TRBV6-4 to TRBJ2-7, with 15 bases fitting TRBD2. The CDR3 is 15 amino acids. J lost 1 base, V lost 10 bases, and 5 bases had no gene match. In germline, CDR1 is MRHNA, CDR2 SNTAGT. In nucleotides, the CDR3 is TGTGCCACCTTCGGGACTAGCGGGGGGTCCTACGAGCAGTACTTC. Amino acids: CATFGTSGGSYEQYF.

The CDR3 protein is CASSYTEKETQYF. CDR3 sequence (DNA): TGTGCCAGCAGTTACACAGAGAAAGAGACCCAGTACTTC. The J gene is TRBJ2-5, the V gene TRBV6-5; D is uncertain. Germline V gene lookup returns CDR1 MNHEY and CDR2 SVGAGI. V dropped 2 bases and J dropped 3 bases, with 7 bases sitting between them. This CDR3 is built from 13 residues.

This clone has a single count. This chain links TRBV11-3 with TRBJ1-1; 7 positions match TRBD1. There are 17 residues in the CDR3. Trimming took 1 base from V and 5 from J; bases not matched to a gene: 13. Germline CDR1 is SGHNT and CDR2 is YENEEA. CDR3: CASSLGQGRATGTEAFF. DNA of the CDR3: TGTGCCAGCAGCTTAGGACAGGGTAGGGCTACGGGGACTGAAGCTTTCTTT.

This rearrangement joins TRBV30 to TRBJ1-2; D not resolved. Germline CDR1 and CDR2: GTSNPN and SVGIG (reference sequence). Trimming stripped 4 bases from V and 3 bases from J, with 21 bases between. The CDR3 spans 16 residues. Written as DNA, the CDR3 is TGTGCCTGGAACTCTTTCGAGGCAGCTAAATACTATGGCTACACCTTC. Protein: CAWNSFEAAKYYGYTF.

The CDR3 loop is CSPTSGQETQYF. In DNA form, the CDR3 reads TGCAGCCCGACTAGCGGGCAAGAGACCCAGTACTTC. V gene TRBV29-1 combines with J gene TRBJ2-5; 10 bases map to TRBD2. This CDR3 comprises 12 residues. V shed 8 bases and J 2 bases; nucleotides not matched to a gene: 2. Germline V gene lookup returns CDR1 SQVTM and CDR2 ANQGSEA.

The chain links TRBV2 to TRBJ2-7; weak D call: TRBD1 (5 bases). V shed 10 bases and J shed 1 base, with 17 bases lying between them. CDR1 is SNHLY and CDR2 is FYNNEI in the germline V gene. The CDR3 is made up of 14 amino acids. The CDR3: CATEQDTLSYEQYF. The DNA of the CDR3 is TGTGCCACCGAGCAGGACACTCTTTCCTACGAGCAGTACTTC.

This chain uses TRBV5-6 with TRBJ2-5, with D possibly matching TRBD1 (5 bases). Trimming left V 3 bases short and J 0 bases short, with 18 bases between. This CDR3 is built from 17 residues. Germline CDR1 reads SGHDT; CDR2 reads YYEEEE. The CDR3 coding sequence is TGTGCCAGCAGCTCCAAGGGGCAGTCCTGGTACCAAGAGACCCAGTACTTC. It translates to CASSSKGQSWYQETQYF. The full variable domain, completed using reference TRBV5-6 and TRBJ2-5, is DAGVTQSPTHLIKTRGQQVTLRCSPKSGHDTVSWYQQALGQGPQFIFQYYEEEERQRGNFPDRFSGHQFPNYSSELNVNALLLGDSALYLCASSSKGQSWYQETQYFGPGTRLLVL.

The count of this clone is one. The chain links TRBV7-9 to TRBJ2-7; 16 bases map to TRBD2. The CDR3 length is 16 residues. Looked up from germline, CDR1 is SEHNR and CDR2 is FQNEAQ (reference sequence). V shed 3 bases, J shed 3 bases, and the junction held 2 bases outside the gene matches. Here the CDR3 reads CASSLGTSGGVYEQYF. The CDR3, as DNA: TGTGCCAGCAGCTTGGGGACTAGCGGGGGGGTCTACGAGCAGTACTTC.

CDR3 sequence: CASSRGQGSYNEQFF. The DNA of the CDR3 is TGTGCCAGTAGTAGAGGACAGGGATCATACAATGAGCAGTTCTTC. The J gene is TRBJ2-1, the V gene TRBV19, with TRBD1 identical over 8 bases. The germline gives CDR1 LNHDA, CDR2 SQIVND (reference sequence). V shed 4 bases and J 4 bases; nucleotides not matched to a gene: 6. The CDR3 extends over 15 amino acids. Full variable domain (rest looked up from reference TRBV19 and TRBJ2-1): DGGITQSPKYLFRKEGQNVTLSCEQNLNHDAMYWYRQDPGQGLRLIYYSQIVNDFQKGDIAEGYSVSREKKESFPLTVTSAQKNPTAFYLCASSRGQGSYNEQFFGPGTRLTVL.

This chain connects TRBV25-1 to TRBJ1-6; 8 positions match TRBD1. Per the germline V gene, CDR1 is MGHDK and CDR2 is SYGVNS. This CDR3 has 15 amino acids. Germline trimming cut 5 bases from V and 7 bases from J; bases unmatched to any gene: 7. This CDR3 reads CASSPQGATNSPLHF. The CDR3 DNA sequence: TGTGCCAGCAGTCCCCAGGGGGCGACCAATTCACCCCTCCACTTT.

The chain's CDR3 is CATSDSHSAYGYTF. The CDR3 DNA follows: TGTGCCACCAGTGACTCTCACAGTGCCTATGGCTACACCTTC. This chain joins TRBV24-1 and TRBJ1-2; D is undetermined. This CDR3 is 14 amino acids long. V lost 4 bases and J 4 bases, leaving 12 bases between the germline ends. Germline values: CDR1 KGHDR, CDR2 SFDVKD.

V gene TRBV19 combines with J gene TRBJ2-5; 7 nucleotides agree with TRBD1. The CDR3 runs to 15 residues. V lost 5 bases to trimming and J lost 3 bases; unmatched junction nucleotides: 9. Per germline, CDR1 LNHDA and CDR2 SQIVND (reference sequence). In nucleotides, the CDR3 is TGTGCCAGTAGTCCACCGGGGACAGCCAAAGAGACCCAGTACTTC. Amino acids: CASSPPGTAKETQYF.

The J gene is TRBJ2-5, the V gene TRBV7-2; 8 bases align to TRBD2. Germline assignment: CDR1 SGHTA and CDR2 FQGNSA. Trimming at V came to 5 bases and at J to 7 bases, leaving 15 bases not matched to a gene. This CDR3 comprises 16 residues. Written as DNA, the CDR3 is TGTGCCAGCAGCCCTACCCCGGGACTAGTCAGTGGGACCCAGTACTTC. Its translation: CASSPTPGLVSGTQYF.

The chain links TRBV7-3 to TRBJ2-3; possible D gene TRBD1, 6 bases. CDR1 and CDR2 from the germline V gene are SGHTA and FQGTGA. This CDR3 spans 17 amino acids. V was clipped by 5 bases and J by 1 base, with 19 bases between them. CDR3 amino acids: CASSARSGEGGTDTQYF. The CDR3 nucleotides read TGTGCCAGCAGCGCGCGCTCAGGGGAAGGAGGCACAGATACGCAGTATTTT. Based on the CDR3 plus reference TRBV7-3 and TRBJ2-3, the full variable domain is GAGVSQTPSNKVTEKGKYVELRCDPISGHTALYWYRQSLGQGPEFLIYFQGTGAADDSGLPNDRFFAVRPEGSVSTLKIQRTERGDSAVYLCASSARSGEGGTDTQYFGPGTRLTVL.

In DNA, the CDR3 is TGCGCCAGCAGCTTGGAGGGGAGGGAGCAGTACTTC. It encodes CASSLEGREQYF. The rearrangement joins TRBV5-1 to TRBJ2-7, with TRBD2 as a possible D gene (6 bases). CDR3 length: 12 residues. Between the trimmed V and J ends, which lost 0 bases and 7 bases, there was a span of 8 bases. Germline-derived CDR1 and CDR2 are SGHRS and YFSETQ.

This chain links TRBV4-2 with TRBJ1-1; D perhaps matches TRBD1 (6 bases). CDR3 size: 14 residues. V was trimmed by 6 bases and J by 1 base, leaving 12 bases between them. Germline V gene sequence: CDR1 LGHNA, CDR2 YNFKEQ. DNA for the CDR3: TGTGCCAGCAGACAACCGACAGGGAACACTGAAGCTTTCTTT. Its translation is CASRQPTGNTEAFF.

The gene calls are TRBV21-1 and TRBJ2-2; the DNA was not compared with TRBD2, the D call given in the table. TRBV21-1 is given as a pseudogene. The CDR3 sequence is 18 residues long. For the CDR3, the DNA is TGTGCCAGCAGCAAAGCCCTGGCGGGGGGGCTAGGGTCCGGGGAGCTGTTTTTT. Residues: CASSKALAGGLGSGELFF.

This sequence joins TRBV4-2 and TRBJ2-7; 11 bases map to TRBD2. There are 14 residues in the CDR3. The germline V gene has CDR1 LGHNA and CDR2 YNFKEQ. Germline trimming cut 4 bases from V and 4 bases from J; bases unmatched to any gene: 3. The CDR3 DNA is TGTGCCAGCAGCCTTAGCGGGGGGGTTTACGAGCAGTACTTC. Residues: CASSLSGGVYEQYF.